This is a list of T cell receptor beta chains from one sample in a study of shared clonotypes between healthy human individuals. Measured with immunoSEQ multiplex PCR; TCRdb has only the in-frame clones, and not every one. The sample includes fewer than 1 million clones, about 96% of them seen just once. The specimen sequenced was naive CD8+ T cells sorted from blood. Receptor source: a man aged 25-45 years in good health. The CDR3 runs from the conserved cysteine through the conserved F or W. The D gene is left open where the match is weak. The size field is filled for only some rows; it gives once, few, many or a size class.

-	TRBV10-3	-	TRBJ2-3	CAISETLAESTDTQYF	TGTGCCATCAGTGAGACCTTAGCGGAAAGCACAGATACGCAGTATTTT
once	TRBV18	-	TRBJ2-2	CASSPAFMGNTGELFF	TGTGCCAGCTCACCGGCCTTTATGGGGAACACCGGGGAGCTGTTTTTT
-	TRBV28	-	TRBJ2-1	CAIGTGSNEQFF	TGTGCCATAGGAACAGGGTCCAATGAGCAGTTCTTC
-	TRBV7-9	-	TRBJ2-7	CASSLVTGIDYEQYF	TGTGCCAGCAGCTTAGTAACAGGGATTGATTACGAGCAGTACTTC
-	TRBV27	TRBD1	TRBJ1-2	CASSPGQGGYGYTF	TGTGCCAGCAGTCCGGGACAGGGAGGCTATGGCTACACCTTC
-	TRBV7-9	-	TRBJ2-7	CASSYTGHGRGYEQYF	TGTGCCAGCAGCTATACGGGACATGGGAGGGGCTACGAGCAGTACTTC
-	TRBV28	TRBD2	TRBJ2-7	CASSPLAGREQYF	TGTGCCAGCAGTCCCCTAGCGGGACGGGAGCAGTACTTC
-	TRBV28	-	TRBJ1-1	CASTLRGNGFRTHHFF	TGTGCCAGCACTCTGAGGGGTAATGGGTTTAGGACGCATCATTTCTTT
once	TRBV30	-	TRBJ2-7	CASLRWTNEQYF	TGTGCCTCCTTGAGATGGACCAACGAGCAGTACTTC
-	TRBV28	-	TRBJ2-7	CASSPGQSKTYEQYF	TGTGCCAGCAGCCCAGGACAGAGTAAGACCTACGAGCAGTACTTC
-	TRBV4-3	TRBD2	TRBJ2-7	CASSQDTGGGDEQYF	TGCGCCAGCAGCCAAGATACGGGGGGAGGAGACGAGCAGTACTTC
-	TRBV5-1	TRBD1	TRBJ2-7	CASSLSRTGGYEQYF	TGCGCCAGCAGCTTGTCCCGGACAGGGGGCTACGAGCAGTACTTC
-	TRBV7-9	TRBD1	TRBJ2-2	CASSLAGQVGTGELFF	TGTGCCAGCAGCTTAGCGGGACAGGTCGGCACCGGGGAGCTGTTTTTT
-	TRBV18	-	TRBJ1-1	CASSPPYGTEAFF	TGTGCCAGCTCACCTCCCTATGGGACTGAAGCTTTCTTT
once	TRBV5-4	TRBD1	TRBJ1-2	CASSDAGGWSYGYTF	TGTGCCAGCAGCGATGCAGGGGGCTGGAGCTATGGCTACACCTTC
once	TRBV29-1	TRBD2	TRBJ2-1	CSAIGLAGHNEQFF	TGCAGCGCCATCGGACTAGCGGGACACAATGAGCAGTTCTTC
-	TRBV11-2	TRBD1	TRBJ2-7	CASSVGTGGRREQYF	TGTGCCAGCAGCGTCGGGACAGGAGGCAGGAGGGAGCAGTACTTC
-	TRBV28	-	TRBJ1-1	CASSFGGPEAFF	TGTGCCAGCAGTTTCGGTGGTCCTGAAGCTTTCTTT
-	TRBV7-9	-	TRBJ2-5	CASSPAGGETQYF	TGTGCCAGCAGCCCCGCCGGAGGAGAGACCCAGTACTTC
-	TRBV7-8	TRBD2	TRBJ2-5	CASSLIAGQETQYF	TGTGCCAGCAGCTTAATAGCGGGACAAGAGACCCAGTACTTC